The next 3 T cell receptor beta chains were all read from a single sample in a study of cytomegalovirus exposure and HLA in healthy donors. With 60 Vbeta and 13 Jbeta primers, the PCR was carried out. The assay was immunoSEQ multiplex PCR, and TCRdb's table has in-frame clones only and misses some. The table lists 85,000 to 130,000 clones, about 68% of them singletons. Material for sequencing was PBMCs. These receptors came from a male donor in good health and CMV-seropositive.

CDR3 loop: CASTSGGIRVEQYF. The CDR3 DNA sequence: TGCGCCAGCACCTCGGGGGGTATAAGGGTAGAGCAGTACTTC. The J gene is TRBJ2-7, the V gene TRBV10-2; TRBD2 aligns across 7 bases. Germline trimming cut 7 bases from V and 7 bases from J; bases unmatched to any gene: 13. This CDR3 comprises 14 residues. Germline V lookup: CDR1 WSHSY, CDR2 SAAADI.

The V and J genes are TRBV6-6 and TRBJ1-1; no clear D. Germline values: CDR1 MNHNY, CDR2 SVGAGI (reference sequence). The CDR3 totals 11 residues. Trimming shortened V by 7 bases and J by 3 bases, and 6 bases separated the two germline ends. CDR3 sequence (DNA): TGTGCCAGCAATCAGGACACTGAAGCTTTCTTT. Its translation is CASNQDTEAFF.

The table lists this clone with a count of one. The DNA of the CDR3 is TGCGCCAGCAGCCAAGTGGGACAGAACACTGAAGCTTTCTTT. Protein sequence: CASSQVGQNTEAFF. The J gene is TRBJ1-1, the V gene TRBV4-3, with D possibly TRBD1 on 6 matching bases. The CDR3 sequence is 14 residues long. Germline assignment: CDR1 LGHNA and CDR2 YSLEER. Trimming pared 1 base from V and 1 base from J, leaving 7 bases between.